This TCR beta chain was documented in a study of blood T cells in healthy people across ages. Findings and caveats of the study: Diversity was estimated from one million T cells, and these estimates were considered underestimates. PBMCs were not sorted, which prevented a conclusive comparison of naive versus antigen-experienced cells.

Total RNA, at least 5.5 micrograms per sample, was extracted from PBMCs. As regards this clonotype: Its antigen remains unidentified.

CDR1 is SGHAT, CDR2 FQNNGV, per germline. The CDR3 is 20 amino acids. With V trimmed by 5 bases and J by 0 bases, 13 bases remained unmatched. PCR was performed a second time for 7 to 11 cycles using a sample-barcoded 5' primer and a J-beta primer mix. Each cDNA molecule carried a tag from a template-switch adaptor that contained 12 random nucleotides. A single record per CDR3 protein comes from TCRdb applying MiXCR to the 5' RACE reads. Of about 1.5 million distinct CDR3 sequences in the sample, 40% to 45% were seen once. Sequencing used blood. The origin of this receptor is a woman in her late teens or twenties in good health. This chain connects TRBV11-2 to TRBJ2-3, with 14 bases matching TRBD2. The CDR3 spells CASSLLFGLAGGTSTDTQYF. The DNA for the CDR3 is TGTGCCAGCAGCCTACTTTTTGGACTAGCGGGGGGCACTAGCACAGATACGCAGTATTTT. The full variable domain, completed using reference TRBV11-2 and TRBJ2-3, is EAGVAQSPRYKIIEKRQSVAFWCNPISGHATLYWYQQILGQGPKLLIQFQNNGVVDDSQLPKDRFSAERLKGVDSTLKIQPAKLEDSAVYLCASSLLFGLAGGTSTDTQYFGPGTRLTVL.